The entry that follows covers one T cell receptor (beta chain) sequence. The antigen it recognizes is unknown. Base qualities are not at hand, and no much larger clone is one base apart. Using the deep immunoSEQ assay, multiplex PCR amplified TCR CDR3 regions from genomic DNA. Genomic DNA extracted from each cell subset was distributed evenly over all wells of several immunoSEQ 96-well plates, and each plate served as one replicate. For sorted subsets, 150 to 200 ng genomic DNA, equal to 30,000 or so T cell genomes, was loaded into each replicate PCR. The purified libraries were quantified using a Qubit 3.0 fluorometer, sized with a Bioanalyzer 2100, and then quantified again using the KAPA Library Quantification kit. A separate single-read 150-cycle Illumina NextSeq 550 flow cell was used to sequence each immunoSEQ 96-well plate. The authors processed their data as follows. Because the immunoSEQ output included only junctional sequences and no quality scores, the filtering could not be the same as the filtering used for full-length reads. To assign V/J genes and CDR3, sequences were annotated against IMGT germline references using PyIR, a Python wrapper for IgBLAST v1.9. Reads with weak V/J assignments (E-value above 1e-6), missing CDR3, stop codons, out-of-frame junctions, or ambiguous translated residues were removed. V3J clonotypes were defined by identical inferred V gene, J gene, and CDR3 amino acid sequence. To compute the percentage overlap between repertoires, the number of shared unique clonotypes was divided by the size of the smaller repertoire. Richness of each repertoire was evaluated using RTK rarefaction, the Chao1 estimator, and Recon v2.1 estimates of unobserved clonotypes. OLGA was used to compute generation probabilities for all TCRbeta clonotypes that the gDNA method yielded from a handful of donors. Drawn from immuneACCESS, this table holds only the in-frame rearrangements with V and J called that TCRdb kept. Clones are partly lost; checked studies trace under half to an unresolved V gene and leave the rest unexplained. V, J and clone size are those of that table, while D and trimming were read from the DNA. Here the sample has over a million clones; around 95% occur a single time. The ten largest make up roughly 1.2% of the sample.

This entry comes from a study of shared clonotypes between healthy human individuals (TCRdb year 2020). Notes on the research overall: The cohort comprised a couple of women and a few men aged 18 to 49 years. For each donor, CD4 naive and CD4 memory were each given three plates, CD8 naive was given two plates, and CD8 memory was given one plate. Blood TCR repertoires of a handful of healthy adults were deeply sequenced to estimate repertoire size and the extent of clonotype sharing between individuals. Different laboratories and diverse techniques were used to prepare libraries and sequence TCR repertoires, to increase sequencing depth and limit assay-specific biases. Leukapheresis yielded between about 0.94 and 8.9 billion PBMCs per donor.

On the study overall, not on this receptor specifically: Incomplete sequencing was indicated by rarefaction of sorted-subset datasets, despite the large sequencing depth. Sharing across several donors was observed for 5% to 6.5% of naive CD4, less than 4% of naive CD8, 2% to 2.5% of memory CD4, and roughly 0.43% of memory CD8 clonotypes. Because the study included only a small number of donors, the genetic and exposure-history diversity represented was limited. Naive subsets generally had larger estimated clonotype richness than memory subsets did. Sampling was restricted to blood, and TCR repertoires in tissues likely differ from the TCR repertoires found in blood. Compared with non-shared clonotypes, clonotypes shared by all four sorted-subset donors had higher generation probabilities. Based on pairwise subsampling, the degree of clonotype sharing among donors was expected to be affected by sequencing depth.

The junction shows trimming of 5 bases on V and 4 bases on J, plus 14 bases between the germline ends. The CDR3 runs 14 residues from the cysteine to the phenylalanine. Only the CDR3 DNA is retained, 42 bases long and in frame from the first base. The germline V gene sets CDR1 to SGHTA and CDR2 to FQGNSA. Healthy HIV-negative adults with no recently reported acute infections or vaccinations were included as donors. Only Caucasian adults living in Nashville, Tennessee, USA were represented among the donors. CD4+ T cells were enriched by magnetic negative selection; naive cells were then positively selected on CD45RA, and the negative fraction formed the memory subset. After blood collection by leukapheresis, PBMCs were isolated using Ficoll-Histopaque density gradient centrifugation and then cryopreserved in the vapor phase of liquid nitrogen. Analytical flow cytometry was used to check the purity and quantity of each magnetically sorted T cell population. Genomic DNA was isolated from each sorted fraction and quantified by UV absorbance on a Nanodrop 2000c.

This sequence originates from a man younger than 40 in good health. The rearrangement combines TRBV7-2 with TRBJ1-2, and the D gene may be TRBD1, 5 bases matching. Sequenced material: naive CD4+ T cells sorted from blood. Read against the paper, the sample's cell subset or site label means: CD45RA+ positively selected. The DNA sequence reads TGTGCCAGCAGCCACCGGGGGGAAGTCTATGGCTACACCTTC. This sequence encodes CASSHRGEVYGYTF.